These 18 T cell receptor beta chains share one sample of origin, sequenced in a study of blood T cell repertoires in COVID-19. Clones were read by immunoSEQ multiplex PCR, and TCRdb kept only the in-frame ones, dropping some. This sample carries roughly 250,000 clones, around 90% of them seen once, and the ten largest clones take approximately 7.5%. Sequenced input: peripheral blood. These receptors came from a man aged 55 to 70 who had recovered from COVID-19.

The chain has TRBV28 and TRBJ1-5; unclear D gene. The CDR3 length is 12 residues. The V and J ends lost 4 bases and 6 bases respectively, with 7 bases between them. In germline, CDR1 is MDHEN, CDR2 SYDVKM. As DNA, the CDR3 is TGTGCCAGCAGTTCTTACGGTCAGCCCCAGCATTTT. Its protein product is CASSSYGQPQHF. Supplemented by reference TRBV28 and TRBJ1-5, the full variable domain reads DVKVTQSSRYLVKRTGEKVFLECVQDMDHENMFWYRQDPGLGLRLIYFSYDVKMKEKGDIPEGYSVSREKKERFSLILESASTNQTSMYLCASSSYGQPQHFGDGTRLSIL.

The rearrangement joins TRBV9 to TRBJ1-2, with 9 nucleotides matching TRBD1. The J segment lost 8 bases and the V segment lost 3 bases, leaving 11 bases of the junction unmatched. Germline CDR1 SGDLS, CDR2 YYNGEE. The CDR3 totals 15 residues. The CDR3 protein is CASSGPGQGRGGYTF. The CDR3, as DNA: TGTGCCAGCAGCGGACCGGGACAGGGAAGAGGCGGCTACACCTTC.

This chain joins TRBV19 and TRBJ2-3; 10 positions agree with TRBD1. The CDR3 contains 13 residues. Looked up from germline, CDR1 is LNHDA and CDR2 is SQIVND (reference sequence). V trimming: 8 bases; J trimming: 6 bases; junction bases outside the gene matches: 5. The CDR3: CASRQGARDTQYF. The CDR3 DNA follows: TGTGCCAGTCGACAGGGGGCGAGGGATACGCAGTATTTT.

The chain combines TRBV5-1 with TRBJ2-7, with a tentative D call TRBD1 (5 bases). This CDR3 has 13 residues. V shed 4 bases and J shed 3 bases, with 11 bases lying between them. Germline lookup yields CDR1 SGHRS and CDR2 YFSETQ. CDR3 nucleotides: TGCGCCAGCAGCCGTGACAGCAACTACGAGCAGTACTTC. The encoded protein is CASSRDSNYEQYF.

V usage is TRBV6-5 and J usage is TRBJ2-3, with D possibly TRBD2 on 6 matching bases. The CDR3 consists of 14 residues. The germline V gene has CDR1 MNHEY and CDR2 SVGAGI. The V end was cut by 8 bases, the J end by 0 bases, with 12 bases between. The CDR3, as DNA: TGTGCCAGCCAAACGGGGGATAGCACAGATACGCAGTATTTT. Protein product: CASQTGDSTDTQYF.

The chain is built from TRBV6-5 and TRBJ1-5; D is undetermined. Germline V gives CDR1 MNHEY, CDR2 SVGAGI. V lost 2 bases to trimming and J lost 2 bases, with 10 bases between them. CDR3 size: 15 residues. CDR3: CASSYDVSGNQPQHF. For the CDR3, the DNA is TGTGCCAGCAGTTACGACGTCAGCGGCAATCAGCCCCAGCATTTT.

This clone was counted once. The rearrangement links TRBV3-1 (or the pseudogene TRBV3-2) to TRBJ2-5; weak D call: TRBD2 (6 bases). The CDR3 is 13 amino acids. V gave up 8 bases and J gave up 6 bases, with 16 bases separating them. Per germline, CDR1 LGHDT and CDR2 YNNKEL (reference sequence). The CDR3: CASGSSGGKTQYF. The CDR3 nucleotides are TGTGCCAGCGGATCTTCTGGGGGGAAGACCCAGTACTTC.

This rearrangement joins TRBV2 to TRBJ1-1, with 8 positions matching TRBD1. The CDR3 contains 15 residues. The germline V gene has CDR1 SNHLY and CDR2 FYNNEI. The V segment lost 11 bases and the J segment 2 bases; nucleotides outside the gene matches: 13. CDR3 sequence (DNA): TGTGCCTCTAGGAGACAGGGGAAACAAAACACTGAAGCTTTCTTT. Translation: CASRRQGKQNTEAFF.

The rearrangement links TRBV18 to TRBJ1-2, with a possible D match to TRBD1 (5 bases). Germline CDR1 KGHSH, CDR2 LQKENI. V gave up 1 base and J gave up 0 bases, with 6 bases separating them. CDR3 length equals 14 residues. The CDR3 nucleotides are TGTGCCAGCTCACCACAGGGGACTAACTATGGCTACACCTTC. This encodes CASSPQGTNYGYTF.

This clone was counted at least ten times. This chain uses TRBV6-2 or TRBV6-3 with TRBJ2-7, with TRBD1 matching over 10 bases. V dropped 2 bases and J dropped 4; count of bases not matched to a gene: 5. Germline CDR1 reads MNHEY; CDR2 reads SVGEGT. The CDR3 covers 15 residues. CDR3 DNA: TGTGCCAGCAGTTACGGGGACAGGGGAGGTTACGAGCAGTACTTC. This encodes CASSYGDRGGYEQYF.

The gene calls are TRBV4-1 and TRBJ2-1; a possible D gene is TRBD2 (5 bases). Trimming took off 0 bases at V and 0 bases at J, with 12 bases between the two ends. Germline CDR1 reads MGHRA; CDR2 reads YSYEKL. This CDR3 has 17 residues. The CDR3 DNA reads as TGCGCCAGCAGCCAAGATCGTGGTGCGGGCTCCTACAATGAGCAGTTCTTC. Translating gives CASSQDRGAGSYNEQFF.

This clone was recorded once. The chain links TRBV4-2 to TRBJ2-5; D is possibly TRBD2 (5 bases). V was trimmed by 1 base and J by 1 base, leaving 10 bases between them. CDR1 is LGHNA, CDR2 YNFKEQ, per germline. This CDR3 is built from 15 residues. Here the CDR3 DNA reads TGTGCCAGCAGCCAAGTATCGGGGTTCCAAGAGACCCAGTACTTC. Translation: CASSQVSGFQETQYF.

This chain connects TRBV14 to TRBJ2-7; 7 bases align to TRBD1. From germline, CDR1 is SGHDN and CDR2 FVKESK. V shed 4 bases, J shed 2 bases, and the junction held 11 bases outside the gene matches. The CDR3 is made up of 16 amino acids. The CDR3 loop reads CASSPKTGVRTYEQYF. The CDR3 DNA follows: TGTGCCAGCAGCCCCAAAACAGGGGTCCGCACCTACGAGCAGTACTTC.

This clone has just a few counts. The chain has TRBV11-2 and TRBJ2-7; possible D gene TRBD1, 6 bases. The V gene's germline CDR1 is SGHAT and CDR2 FQNNGV. V shed 5 bases and J shed 3 bases, with 11 bases lying between them. The CDR3 has 13 residues. As DNA, the CDR3 is TGTGCCAGCAGCCAGGGACAAATCTACGAGCAGTACGTC. Translating it yields CASSQGQIYEQYV.

The J gene is TRBJ2-6, the V gene TRBV4-1; perhaps TRBD1 as D (6 bases). V dropped 1 base and J dropped 0 bases, with 16 bases sitting between them. The germline gives CDR1 MGHRA, CDR2 YSYEKL. This CDR3 is built from 19 residues. CDR3 loop: CASSQAGTPVTSGANVLTF. The CDR3 nucleotides are TGCGCCAGCAGCCAAGCCGGGACACCAGTCACCTCTGGGGCCAACGTCCTGACTTTC.

The V gene is TRBV6-5, the J gene TRBJ1-1; 9 nucleotides line up with TRBD1. With 0 bases clipped from V and 7 bases from J, the junction kept 9 bases outside the gene matches. Germline CDR1 and CDR2: MNHEY and SVGAGI. The CDR3 has 16 residues. The CDR3 protein is CASSYSQGARGSEAFF. The CDR3 DNA reads TGTGCCAGCAGTTACTCACAGGGGGCGAGGGGAAGTGAAGCTTTCTTT.

The J gene is TRBJ1-3, the V gene TRBV30; 8 positions match TRBD1. Germline V CDR1 and CDR2: GTSNPN, SVGIG (reference sequence). V lost 2 bases, J lost 4 bases, and 7 bases stayed unmatched. The CDR3 spans 15 residues. The chain's CDR3 is CAWSPGTGGGNTIYF. The CDR3 DNA is TGTGCCTGGAGTCCAGGGACAGGCGGGGGAAACACCATATATTTT. Full variable domain (rest looked up from reference TRBV30 and TRBJ1-3): SQTIHQWPATLVQPVGSPLSLECTVEGTSNPNLYWYRQAAGRGLQLLFYSVGIGQISSEVPQNLSASRPQDRQFILSSKKLLLSDSGFYLCAWSPGTGGGNTIYFGEGSWLTVV.

This chain joins TRBV7-9 and TRBJ2-3; maybe TRBD2 (6 bases). CDR3 length: 14 amino acids. Trimming shortened V by 4 bases and J by 9 bases, and 17 bases separated the two germline ends. Germline loops: CDR1 SEHNR, CDR2 FQNEAQ (reference sequence). CDR3 in amino acids: CASSSQGSGGTQYF. CDR3 nucleotide sequence: TGTGCCAGCAGCTCACAAGGTTCCGGGGGAACGCAGTATTTT. Looking up the rest from reference TRBV7-9 and TRBJ2-3 gives the full variable domain: DTGVSQNPRHKITKRGQNVTFRCDPISEHNRLYWYRQTLGQGPEFLTYFQNEAQLEKSRLLSDRFSAERPKGSFSTLEIQRTEQGDSAMYLCASSSQGSGGTQYFGPGTRLTVL.